The clone carrying this T cell receptor beta chain was seen many times. The germline CDR1 and CDR2 sequences are MGHRA and YSYEKL. J lost 2 bases, V lost 4 bases, and 7 bases had no gene match. The CDR3 has 15 amino acids. This entry comes from a study of T cells after yellow fever vaccination. The TCR cDNA carried a universal primer site and UMIs from 5'RACE template switching. Each CDR3 protein gets one entry after TCRdb re-called the 5' RACE reads with MiXCR. The repertoire holds roughly 68,000 distinct CDR3 sequences, about 6% seen once, with more than 35% in the top ten. The genes are TRBV4-1 and TRBJ2-7; 8 bases fit TRBD2. The sample in question was CD8+ T cells sorted from PBMCs, obtained roughly seven weeks after the first yellow fever vaccination. The sequence derives from a man younger than 30 who received the YFV17D yellow fever vaccine. CDR3 amino acids: CASSPSSGGTYEQYF. CDR3 DNA: TGCGCCAGCAGCCCAAGCAGCGGGGGAACCTACGAGCAGTACTTC.